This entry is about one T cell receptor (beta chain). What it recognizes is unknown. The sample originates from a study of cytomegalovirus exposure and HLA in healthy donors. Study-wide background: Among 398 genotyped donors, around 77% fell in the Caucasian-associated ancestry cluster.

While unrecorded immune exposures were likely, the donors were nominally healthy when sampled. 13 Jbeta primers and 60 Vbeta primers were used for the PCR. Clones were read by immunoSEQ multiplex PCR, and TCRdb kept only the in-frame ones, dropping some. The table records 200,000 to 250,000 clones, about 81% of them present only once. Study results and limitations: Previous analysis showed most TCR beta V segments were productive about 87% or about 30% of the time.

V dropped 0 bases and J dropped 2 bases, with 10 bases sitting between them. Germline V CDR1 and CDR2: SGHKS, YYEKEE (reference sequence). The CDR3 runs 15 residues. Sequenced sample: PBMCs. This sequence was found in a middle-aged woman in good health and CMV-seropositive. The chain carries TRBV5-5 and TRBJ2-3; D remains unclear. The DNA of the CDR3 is TGTGCCAGCAGCTTGGCGGTAGCTCACACAGATACGCAGTATTTT. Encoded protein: CASSLAVAHTDTQYF.